Each of the 3 T cell receptor beta chains below was sequenced from the same sample in a study of cytomegalovirus exposure and HLA in healthy donors. The PCR employed 60 Vbeta primers together with 13 Jbeta primers. Repertoires were generated with immunoSEQ multiplex PCR, while TCRdb's copy carries only in-frame clones and drops some. The sample holds roughly 190,000 clones; about 12% are singletons and the top ten take roughly 7.7%. Sequencing input: PBMCs. These receptor sequences come from a man aged 50-59 years in good health and CMV-seropositive.

The CDR3 nucleotides are TGTGCCGGCGCGGGGGGGCCAGGCATTCAGTACTTC. This codes for CAGAGGPGIQYF. This rearrangement joins TRBV6-1 to TRBJ2-4; the match to TRBD2 covers 9 bases. The junction had 8 bases not matched to a gene; V was cut back by 11 bases and J by 9 bases. CDR1 is MNHNS and CDR2 is SASEGT in the germline V gene. This CDR3 is 12 amino acids long.

The rearrangement joins TRBV15 to TRBJ2-4, with D unresolved. Germline loops: CDR1 LNHNV, CDR2 YYDKDF (reference sequence). The V and J ends lost 1 base and 0 bases respectively, with 7 bases between them. The CDR3 is 15 residues long. CDR3 DNA sequence: TGTGCCACCAGCAGAGTGTCCTTAGCCAAAAACATTCAGTACTTC. It specifies CATSRVSLAKNIQYF.

The chain employs TRBV6-5 and TRBJ1-5; D is possibly TRBD1 (5 bases). Between the trimmed V and J ends, which lost 5 bases and 1 base, there was a span of 12 bases. The CDR3 sequence is 15 residues long. CDR1 is MNHEY and CDR2 is SVGAGI in the germline V gene. The CDR3 DNA is TGTGCCAGCAGTCAAACCAGGGCGAGCAATCAGCCCCAGCATTTT. Translation gives CASSQTRASNQPQHF.